This note documents a single T cell receptor beta chain sequence. Its antigen is still unknown. The sample belongs to a study of OX40 agonist ivuxolimab in advanced cancers. About the research overall: Enrolled patients in dose escalation had cancers that were hepatocellular carcinoma, melanoma, renal cell or head and neck cancer.

Clones were read by immunoSEQ multiplex PCR, and TCRdb kept only the in-frame ones, dropping some. This table has about 60,000 clones, around 85% appearing once. Study results and caveats: Clones of CD4+ and CD8+ blood T cells grew by week 6 at doses of 0.1 to 3.0 mg/kg.

The germline gives CDR1 SGHVS, CDR2 FQNEAQ. The ends were cut back, 4 bases at V and 0 bases at J, with 7 bases in the middle. CDR3 length equals 13 residues. The sequence was collected from an adult with an advanced solid tumor such as melanoma, head and neck, liver or kidney cancer. This material consisted of CD4+ or CD8+ T cells sorted from blood, taken in a trial of the OX40 agonist ivuxolimab. This chain links TRBV7-8 with TRBJ2-7; weak D call: TRBD1 (6 bases). In DNA form, the CDR3 reads TGTGCCAGCAGCTCGACAGGCTCCTACGAGCAGTACTTC. Encoded protein: CASSSTGSYEQYF.